Presented here are 4 T cell receptor beta chains from one specimen sequenced in a study of CD8 T cells in Susac syndrome. Random hexamers served to reverse transcribe roughly 0.5 to 1 ug RNA. Each CDR3 protein is one row after TCRdb ran MiXCR on the immunoSEQ multiplex PCR reads. This sample carries under 200,000 distinct CDR3 sequences, roughly 94% of them seen once, and the ten largest clones take more than 0.095%. Sequencing input: CD4+ T cells from PBMCs. These receptors all come from a human donor with Susac syndrome.

V usage is TRBV5-1 and J usage is TRBJ2-3; D is perhaps TRBD1 (6 bases). The germline V gene encodes CDR1 SGHRS and CDR2 YFSETQ. Trimming left V 7 bases short and J 7 bases short, with 22 bases between. This CDR3 has 15 residues. The CDR3 DNA reads as TGCGCCAGCTCCCGGAGTTTACCCCAGGGGAATACGCAGTATTTT. It codes for CASSRSLPQGNTQYF.

The rearrangement joins TRBV5-4 to TRBJ1-2; unclear D gene. CDR1 and CDR2 from the germline V gene are SGHNT and YYREEE (reference sequence). The CDR3 consists of 12 residues. The germline V and J ends were trimmed by 3 bases and 4 bases, with 7 bases remaining between them. CDR3 sequence (DNA): TGTGCCAGCAGCTCCTGGGGCTATGGCTACACCTTC. Translating it yields CASSSWGYGYTF.

V is TRBV3-1 and J is TRBJ1-6; D gene ambiguous. Germline V gene lookup returns CDR1 LGHDT and CDR2 YNNKEL (reference sequence). CDR3 length: 15 amino acids. V was shortened by 4 bases and J by 7 bases, with 14 bases between the two germline ends. The CDR3 sequence: CASSRLVAGNSPLHF. In DNA form, the CDR3 reads TGTGCCAGCAGCCGACTCGTGGCAGGCAATTCACCCCTCCACTTT. The full variable domain, in which reference TRBV3-1 and TRBJ1-6 provide the parts outside the CDR3, is DTAVSQTPKYLVTQMGNDKSIKCEQNLGHDTMYWYKQDSKKFLKIMFSYNNKELIINETVPNRFSPKSPDKAHLNLHINSLELGDSAVYFCASSRLVAGNSPLHFGNGTRLTVT.

CDR3 region: CASSEYGRDPETQYF. CDR3 DNA: TGTGCCAGCAGTGAATACGGTCGGGACCCGGAGACCCAGTACTTC. The V call is TRBV25-1, the J call TRBJ2-5; D possibly uses TRBD1 or TRBD2 (5 bases each). The CDR3 consists of 15 residues. V gave up 0 bases and J gave up 5 bases, with 13 bases separating them. From germline, CDR1 is MGHDK and CDR2 SYGVNS.